One and the same sample provided the 16 T cell receptor beta chains below, sequenced in a study of PD-1 blockade in mismatch repair-deficient tumors (TCRdb year 2017). Libraries were made using the immunoSEQ multiplex PCR assay. The table was pulled from immuneACCESS by TCRdb, which kept in-frame rearrangements only. Such tables lose some clones; where checked, under half of the loss comes from unresolved V genes, and the rest has no known cause. The table for this sample lists tens of thousands of clones; 81% of them were counted only once. Roughly 2.7% of the sample is taken by the ten largest. The sample's time point label is to be understood as: peripheral blood 12 weeks after first pembrolizumab dose. Sample: peripheral blood, taken 12 weeks after starting pembrolizumab. These receptors all come from an adult with mismatch repair-deficient cancer.

The CDR3 coding sequence is TGTGCCAGCAGTGAAGAGAATAGCGGGTACAATGAGCAGTTCTTC. Protein product: CASSEENSGYNEQFF. The V and J genes are TRBV2 and TRBJ2-1, with 7 nucleotides matching TRBD2. The CDR3 consists of 15 residues. The J segment lost 4 bases and the V segment lost 1 base, leaving 4 bases of the junction unmatched. CDR1 and CDR2 from the germline V gene are SNHLY and FYNNEI.

The chain's CDR3 is CASSLVQAVNTGELFF. The CDR3 DNA follows: TGTGCCAGCAGCTTAGTTCAGGCTGTGAACACCGGGGAGCTGTTTTTT. This rearrangement joins TRBV7-8 to TRBJ2-2; no reliable D call. The V gene's germline CDR1 is SGHVS and CDR2 FQNEAQ. The CDR3 runs to 16 residues. V was trimmed by 1 base and J by 1 base, leaving 10 bases between them.

The chain employs TRBV30 and TRBJ1-1; a possible D gene is TRBD1 (6 bases). Looked up from germline, CDR1 is GTSNPN and CDR2 is SVGIG (reference sequence). This CDR3 has 19 residues. The V end was cut by 2 bases, the J end by 4 bases, with 29 bases between. Here the CDR3 DNA reads TGTGCCTGGAGTCCATACGGGGGTTTGGGGGGCGCATCTCCCACTGAAGCTTTCTTT. Protein: CAWSPYGGLGGASPTEAFF.

The rearrangement joins TRBV27 to TRBJ2-7; D remains unclear. The length of the CDR3 is 11 residues. Looked up from germline, CDR1 is MNHEY and CDR2 is SMNVEV (reference sequence). The germline V and J ends were trimmed by 4 bases and 9 bases, with 10 bases remaining between them. CDR3 sequence reads: CASSSGVGQYF. The CDR3 DNA follows: TGTGCCAGCAGTTCGGGCGTCGGGCAGTACTTC.

The rearrangement links TRBV5-4 to TRBJ1-1, with 7 bases matching TRBD1. With V trimmed by 4 bases and J by 0 bases, 6 bases remained unmatched. CDR1 and CDR2 (germline): SGHNT, YYREEE (reference sequence). The CDR3 loop spans 15 amino acids. Here the CDR3 reads CASSPETGLNTEAFF. DNA for the CDR3: TGTGCCAGCAGCCCTGAGACAGGGCTGAACACTGAAGCTTTCTTT.

V gene TRBV19 combines with J gene TRBJ2-1; 7 nucleotides align to TRBD2. With V trimmed by 6 bases and J by 4 bases, 15 bases remained unmatched. Germline V gene lookup returns CDR1 LNHDA and CDR2 SQIVND (reference sequence). The length of the CDR3 is 17 residues. CDR3 nucleotide sequence: TGTGCCAGTAGCCCAGGTTGGGGGGGAGGGCCTTACAATGAGCAGTTCTTC. Protein: CASSPGWGGGPYNEQFF.

The J gene is TRBJ2-7, the V gene TRBV11-3; D perhaps matches TRBD1 (5 bases). The CDR3 covers 14 residues. Germline V gives CDR1 SGHNT, CDR2 YENEEA. Trimming shortened V by 4 bases and J by 2 bases, and 12 bases separated the two germline ends. CDR3 in amino acids: CASSSQAGTYEQYF. The CDR3 DNA is TGTGCCAGCAGCTCTCAGGCAGGGACCTACGAGCAGTACTTC.

The chain links TRBV11-3 to TRBJ2-3; 10 positions agree with TRBD1. V shed 4 bases, J shed 1 base, and the junction held 5 bases outside the gene matches. Germline V lookup: CDR1 SGHNT, CDR2 YENEEA. CDR3 length equals 16 residues. The DNA of the CDR3 is TGTGCCAGCAGCTCCGACAGGGGGCGAGGCACAGATACGCAGTATTTT. As protein: CASSSDRGRGTDTQYF.

This clone has more than one count but fewer than ten. V usage is TRBV9 and J usage is TRBJ2-1; D is possibly TRBD2 (5 bases). This CDR3 contains 16 residues. Germline values: CDR1 SGDLS, CDR2 YYNGEE. The V gene lost 0 bases and the J gene lost 2 bases, with 12 bases spanning the gap. The CDR3 is CASSVGLGDAYNEQFF. The CDR3 coding sequence is TGTGCCAGCAGCGTAGGTCTGGGAGACGCCTACAATGAGCAGTTCTTC.

The CDR3 is CASSAGLAGADTQYF. CDR3 DNA: TGTGCCAGCAGCGCGGGCCTAGCGGGAGCAGATACGCAGTATTTT. The V call is TRBV7-2, the J call TRBJ2-3; 10 nucleotides agree with TRBD2. The junction had 6 bases not matched to a gene; V was cut back by 5 bases and J by 4 bases. The CDR3 spans 15 residues. Germline CDR1 and CDR2: SGHTA and FQGNSA.

The gene calls are TRBV9 and TRBJ2-2; no clear D gene. The CDR3 runs to 16 residues. Trimming left V 0 bases short and J 5 bases short, with 14 bases between. Germline lookup yields CDR1 SGDLS and CDR2 YYNGEE. CDR3 sequence: CASSVGIAYGTGELFF. CDR3 coding DNA: TGTGCCAGCAGCGTAGGGATCGCTTACGGGACCGGGGAGCTGTTTTTT.

This sequence joins TRBV18 and TRBJ2-3, with 7 nucleotides matching TRBD1. Germline CDR1 reads KGHSH; CDR2 reads LQKENI. This CDR3 spans 13 amino acids. Trimming at V came to 6 bases and at J to 1 base, leaving 1 base not matched to a gene. The CDR3 is CASSQGGTDTQYF. CDR3 nucleotide sequence: TGTGCCAGCTCCCAGGGGGGCACAGATACGCAGTATTTT.

The V gene is TRBV18, the J gene TRBJ2-7, with a weak D call TRBD1 (5 bases). V lost 3 bases, J lost 1 base, and 10 bases lay in between. Germline CDR1 reads KGHSH; CDR2 reads LQKENI. This CDR3 is 14 amino acids long. CDR3 region: CASSPSQGSYEQYF. The DNA for the CDR3 is TGTGCCAGCTCACCGAGTCAGGGTTCCTACGAGCAGTACTTC. The full variable domain, with the rest looked up from reference TRBV18 and TRBJ2-7, is NAGVMQNPRHLVRRRGQEARLRCSPMKGHSHVYWYRQLPEEGLKFMVYLQKENIIDESGMPKERFSAEFPKEGPSILRIQQVVRGDSAAYFCASSPSQGSYEQYFGPGTRLTVT.

The chain recombines TRBV19 with TRBJ1-1; D is ambiguous. Per germline, CDR1 LNHDA and CDR2 SQIVND (reference sequence). The CDR3 length is 14 residues. V was cut by 1 base and J by 0 bases, with 6 bases left in between. The CDR3 sequence: CASSIGQMNTEAFF. The CDR3 coding sequence is TGTGCCAGTAGTATAGGACAAATGAACACTGAAGCTTTCTTT. Filled out from reference TRBV19 and TRBJ1-1, the complete variable domain reads DGGITQSPKYLFRKEGQNVTLSCEQNLNHDAMYWYRQDPGQGLRLIYYSQIVNDFQKGDIAEGYSVSREKKESFPLTVTSAQKNPTAFYLCASSIGQMNTEAFFGQGTRLTVV.

The V call is TRBV11-3, the J call TRBJ2-7; D is uncertain. CDR1 SGHNT and CDR2 YENEEA come from the germline V gene. Trimming pared 2 bases from V and 6 bases from J, leaving 11 bases between. The CDR3 has 13 amino acids. The CDR3 DNA reads as TGTGCCAGCAGCTTACGGGTGGGTCGCGAGCAGTACTTC. Amino acids: CASSLRVGREQYF.

The chain is built from TRBV13 and TRBJ2-5; 7 positions agree with TRBD1. The CDR3 extends over 13 amino acids. Germline lookup yields CDR1 PRHDT and CDR2 FYEKMQ (reference sequence). The V gene end was trimmed by 4 bases and the J gene end by 3 bases; junction bases not matched to a gene: 2. The CDR3 spells CASSYDREETQYF. The DNA of the CDR3 is TGTGCCAGCAGCTACGACAGGGAAGAGACCCAGTACTTC.